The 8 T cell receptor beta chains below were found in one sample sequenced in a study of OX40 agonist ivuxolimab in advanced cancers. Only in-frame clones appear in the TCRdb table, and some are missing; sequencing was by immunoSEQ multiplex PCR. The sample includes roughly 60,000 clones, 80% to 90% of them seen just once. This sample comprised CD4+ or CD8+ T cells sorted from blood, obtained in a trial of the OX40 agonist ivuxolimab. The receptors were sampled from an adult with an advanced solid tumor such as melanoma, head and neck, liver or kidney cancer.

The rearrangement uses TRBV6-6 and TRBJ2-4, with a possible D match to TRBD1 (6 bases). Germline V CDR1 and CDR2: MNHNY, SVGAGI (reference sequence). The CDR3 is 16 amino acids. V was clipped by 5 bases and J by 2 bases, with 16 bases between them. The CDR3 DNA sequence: TGTGCCAGCAGTCTACCCGGACAGATGACCAAAAACATTCAGTACTTC. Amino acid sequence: CASSLPGQMTKNIQYF.

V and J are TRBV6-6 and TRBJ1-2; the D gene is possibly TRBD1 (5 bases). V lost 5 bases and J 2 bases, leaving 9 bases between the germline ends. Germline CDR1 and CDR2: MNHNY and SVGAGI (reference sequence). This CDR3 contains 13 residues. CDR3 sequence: CASSAQENYGYTF. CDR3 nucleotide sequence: TGTGCCAGCAGTGCACAGGAAAACTATGGCTACACCTTC.

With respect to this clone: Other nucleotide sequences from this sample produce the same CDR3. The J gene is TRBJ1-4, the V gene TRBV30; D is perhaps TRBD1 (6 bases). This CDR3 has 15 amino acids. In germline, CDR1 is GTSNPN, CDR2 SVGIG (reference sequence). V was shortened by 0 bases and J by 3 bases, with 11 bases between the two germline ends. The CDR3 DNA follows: TGTGCCTGGAGTGTACAAGCAGGGGCTAATGAAAAACTGTTTTTT. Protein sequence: CAWSVQAGANEKLFF.

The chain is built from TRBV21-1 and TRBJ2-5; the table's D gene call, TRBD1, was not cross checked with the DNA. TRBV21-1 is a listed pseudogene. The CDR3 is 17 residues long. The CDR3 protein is CASSGGAGQGPQETQYF. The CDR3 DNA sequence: TGTGCCAGCAGCGGGGGCGCGGGACAGGGGCCTCAAGAGACCCAGTACTTC.

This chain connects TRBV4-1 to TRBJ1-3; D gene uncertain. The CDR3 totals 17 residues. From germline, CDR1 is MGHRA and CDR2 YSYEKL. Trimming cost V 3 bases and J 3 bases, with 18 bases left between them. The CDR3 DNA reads TGCGCCAGCAGCCACCCCACGGGAAGGGCCCTTGGAAACACCATATATTTT. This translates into CASSHPTGRALGNTIYF.

CDR3 sequence reads: CASSQQGAGEQYF. The CDR3 coding sequence is TGCGCCAGCAGCCAACAGGGGGCTGGAGAGCAGTACTTC. The chain links TRBV10-2 to TRBJ2-5; 9 nucleotides line up with TRBD1. J lost 11 bases, V lost 6 bases, and 10 bases had no gene match. Germline V gene data show CDR1 as WSHSY and CDR2 as SAAADI. The CDR3 sequence is 13 residues long.

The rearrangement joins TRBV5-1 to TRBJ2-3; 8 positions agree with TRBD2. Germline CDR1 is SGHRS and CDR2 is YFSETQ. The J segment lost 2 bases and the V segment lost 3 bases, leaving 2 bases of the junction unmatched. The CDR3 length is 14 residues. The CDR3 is CASSYGGDTDTQYF. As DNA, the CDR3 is TGCGCCAGCAGCTACGGGGGGGACACAGATACGCAGTATTTT.

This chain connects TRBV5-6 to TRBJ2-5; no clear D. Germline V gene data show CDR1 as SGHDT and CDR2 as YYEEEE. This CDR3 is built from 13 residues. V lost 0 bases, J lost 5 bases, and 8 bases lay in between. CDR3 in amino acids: CASSLGGSETQYF. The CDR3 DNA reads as TGTGCCAGCAGCTTGGGGGGTAGTGAGACCCAGTACTTC.